What follows is one TCR beta chain and its context. The CDR3 covers 15 residues. V lost 0 bases and J lost 2, with 9 bases in between. In germline, CDR1 is SGHRS, CDR2 YFSETQ. The record originates from a study of blood T cell repertoires in COVID-19. As for the study in general: Researchers got acute and convalescent COVID-19 samples from the United States, Italy and Spain. The analysed material was cDNA or gDNA that came from T cells, B-cell-depleted T cells, or PBMCs.

Followed longitudinally, the Seattle patients had been enrolled during active infection. Original handling: Cell counts per sample came from amplifying reference gene primers. Profiling relied on immunoSEQ multiplex PCR, and the TCRdb table lists in-frame clones only, not all of them. That table is the source of V, J and clone size, and D and trimming were worked out from the DNA. The data show fewer than 150,000 clones, approximately 85% seen once. The sample taken for sequencing was peripheral blood. The chain combines TRBV5-1 with TRBJ2-1; D is possibly TRBD1 (6 bases). The receptor was derived from a woman aged 60-75 years with COVID-19, enrolled during active disease. CDR3 nucleotides: TGCGCCAGCAGCTTGGTGGGGGCAGCCTACAATGAGCAGTTCTTC. This translates into CASSLVGAAYNEQFF.